This TCR beta chain was profiled in a study of shared clonotypes between healthy human individuals. Whole-study context: Per-donor plates numbered three CD4 naive, three CD4 memory, two CD8 naive and one CD8 memory.

Findings and limits, study-wide: Blood was the sole source, and tissue repertoires probably differ. Naive CD4 clonotype sharing across several donors was 4% to 5%.

Genomic DNA per cell subset filled all wells of several immunoSEQ plates. TCRdb's copy holds only in-frame clones and misses some; the assay was immunoSEQ multiplex PCR. The repertoire holds 2 million to 2.5 million clones, with 90% to 96% as singletons. Concerning this clone: What it recognizes is unknown.

Germline values: CDR1 SNHLY, CDR2 FYNNEI. V shed 7 bases and J 1 base; nucleotides not matched to a gene: 9. CDR3 length: 15 amino acids. Sample: naive CD4+ T cells sorted from blood. The subset denotes: CD45RA+ positively selected. This TCR was recovered from a man younger than 35 in good health. The chain couples TRBV2 to TRBJ1-1; 7 positions match TRBD1. The CDR3 nucleotides read TGTGCCAGCACGGACACCGGGACAGCGAACACTGAAGCTTTCTTT. Its translation: CASTDTGTANTEAFF.